This T cell receptor beta chain was obtained from a study of neurological immune-mediated disorders. Study overall: The study included 34 multiple sclerosis patients, around 31 relapsing-remitting and 3 secondary progressive.

With 10-nucleotide random UMIs included, cDNA was synthesized by 5'RACE. TCRdb recomputed calls from the 5' RACE reads with MiXCR, one row per CDR3 protein. The sample holds tens of thousands of distinct CDR3 sequences, under 2% seen once. This clonotype occurred many times. Its antigen is still unknown. The germline V and J ends were trimmed by 4 bases and 11 bases, with 11 bases remaining between them. The CDR3 is 12 amino acids. Notes on the study in general: HTLV-1-associated myelopathy showed the most TCR clonal expansion; multiple sclerosis the least, below healthy controls.

This rearrangement joins TRBV12-3 or TRBV12-4 to TRBJ1-4; no definite D call. This receptor was taken from a woman aged 40 to 50 with multiple sclerosis. The material sequenced was PBMCs. The CDR3 spells CASSSGLRKLFF. In DNA, the CDR3 is TGTGCCAGCAGTTCAGGACTGCGGAAACTGTTTTTT.